This T cell receptor beta chain emerged from a study of CD8 T cells in ankylosing spondylitis. This clonotype has ten or more counts. As the method for making TCR beta libraries, quantitative 5'-RACE with molecular barcodes was used. From the 5' RACE reads, TCRdb called clonotypes with MiXCR, one entry per CDR3 protein. The profile covers about 130,000 distinct CDR3 sequences, with 9.3% appearing a single time and 2.5% to 3.5% taken by the ten largest. The clonotype originates from a male donor with ankylosing spondylitis or in good health (not recorded which). Specimen: blood, either unsorted or a sorted T cell fraction (not recorded which).

CDR3 protein: CSAGGATDTQYF. The DNA for the CDR3 is TGCAGTGCGGGAGGGGCCACAGATACGCAGTATTTT. The chain is built from TRBV20-1 and TRBJ2-3, with 7 positions matching TRBD2. Germline V gives CDR1 DFQATT, CDR2 SNEGSKA (reference sequence). V lost 6 bases, J lost 2 bases, and 2 bases stayed unmatched. This CDR3 spans 12 amino acids.